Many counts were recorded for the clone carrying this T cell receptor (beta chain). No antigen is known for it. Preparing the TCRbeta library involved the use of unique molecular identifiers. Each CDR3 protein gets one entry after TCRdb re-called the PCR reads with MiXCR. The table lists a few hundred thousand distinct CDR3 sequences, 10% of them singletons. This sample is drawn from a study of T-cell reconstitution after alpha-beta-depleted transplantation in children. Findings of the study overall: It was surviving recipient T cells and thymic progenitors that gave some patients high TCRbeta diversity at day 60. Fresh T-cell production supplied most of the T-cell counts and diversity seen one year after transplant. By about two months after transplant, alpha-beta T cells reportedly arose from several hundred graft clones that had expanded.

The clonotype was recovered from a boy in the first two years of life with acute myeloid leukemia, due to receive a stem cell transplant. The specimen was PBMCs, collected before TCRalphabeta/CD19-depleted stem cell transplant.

The CDR3 DNA is TGTGCCATCAGTGAGTCAGGAGTCGGGAGCTACGAGCAGTACTTC. Protein sequence: CAISESGVGSYEQYF. This chain uses TRBV10-3 with TRBJ2-7; D possibly corresponds to TRBD2 (6 bases). The CDR3 has 15 amino acids. V dropped 0 bases and J dropped 3 bases, with 12 bases sitting between them. Germline V gene data show CDR1 as ENHRY and CDR2 as SYGVKD.